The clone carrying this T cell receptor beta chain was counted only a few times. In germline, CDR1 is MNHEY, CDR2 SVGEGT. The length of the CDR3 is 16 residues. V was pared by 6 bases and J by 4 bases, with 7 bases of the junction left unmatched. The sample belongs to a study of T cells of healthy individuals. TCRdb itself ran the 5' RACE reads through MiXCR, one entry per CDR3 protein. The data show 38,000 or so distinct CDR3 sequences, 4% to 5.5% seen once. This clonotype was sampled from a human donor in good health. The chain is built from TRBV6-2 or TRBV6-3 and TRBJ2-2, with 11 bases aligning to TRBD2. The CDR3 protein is CASSGLAGRGTGELFF. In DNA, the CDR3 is TGTGCCAGCAGCGGACTAGCGGGCCGCGGCACCGGGGAGCTGTTTTTT.